This T cell receptor (beta chain) was identified in a study of shared clonotypes between healthy human individuals. For the study at large: The donor group consisted of two women and three men, aged 18 to 49. Three plates each covered CD4 naive and memory; CD8 naive two, CD8 memory one.

Naive CD8 cells lacked CD45RO and underwent positive selection for CCR7, leaving out terminally differentiated effector memory CD45RA+ cells. Whole-study results and caveats: Only a few donors were included, so the genetic and exposure-history diversity represented was limited.

The CDR3 is 15 residues long. In germline, CDR1 is MDHEN, CDR2 SYDVKM. The ends were cut back, 3 bases at V and 2 bases at J, with 11 bases in the middle. Each PCR replicate from the sorted subsets contained 200 to 250 ng DNA, which is 25,000 to 30,000 T cell genomes. Only in-frame clones appear in the TCRdb table, and some are missing; sequencing was by immunoSEQ multiplex PCR. This sample has around 1,900,000 clones, with just under 95% found just once. As for this clone: Its cognate antigen is unknown.

The source of this sequence is a young man in good health. Some clones in this sample may be carry-over from other donors' samples. This chain joins TRBV28 and TRBJ1-3; maybe TRBD1 (5 bases). The sequencing input was naive CD8+ T cells from PBMCs. CDR3 in amino acids: CASSFSPGAGNTIYF. DNA of the CDR3: TGTGCCAGCAGTTTCTCACCGGGGGCTGGAAACACCATATATTTT.